This entry lists 9 T cell receptor beta chains sequenced from one sample in a study of blood T cell repertoires in COVID-19. Libraries were prepared by immunoSEQ multiplex PCR; TCRdb keeps only in-frame clonotypes and omits some of them. This table has roughly 160,000 clones, approximately 81% appearing once. Sequences were obtained from PBMCs or T cells enriched from blood (not recorded which). The receptors were sampled from a man in his 60s who had recovered from COVID-19.

This clone was recorded a few times. This chain joins TRBV18 and TRBJ2-3; the match to TRBD2 covers 13 bases. J was trimmed by 3 bases and V by 3 bases; bases with no gene match: 3. This CDR3 is 16 amino acids long. Per the germline V gene, CDR1 is KGHSH and CDR2 is LQKENI. CDR3 DNA: TGTGCCAGCTCACCTACTAGCGGGAGGGCGACAGATACGCAGTATTTT. It encodes CASSPTSGRATDTQYF.

This clone came up many times. The CDR3 spells CASTRGGYYGYTF. CDR3 in DNA: TGTGCCAGTACTAGGGGGGGTTACTATGGCTACACCTTC. The chain employs TRBV19 and TRBJ1-2, with D possibly TRBD1 on 6 matching bases. Germline V gene lookup returns CDR1 LNHDA and CDR2 SQIVND (reference sequence). The CDR3 has 13 amino acids. V was pared by 7 bases and J by 3 bases, with 12 bases between.

This chain links TRBV19 with TRBJ1-5, with D maybe TRBD1 (5 bases). The CDR3 runs to 12 residues. V lost 6 bases to trimming and J lost 11 bases, with 14 bases between them. CDR1 LNHDA and CDR2 SQIVND come from the germline V gene (reference sequence). CDR3 sequence (DNA): TGTGCCAGTAGGGGGGGGATAGAAACCCAGCATTTT. This gives the protein CASRGGIETQHF.

This clone has more than one count but fewer than ten. This chain uses TRBV2 with TRBJ2-3; a weak D match, TRBD1 (5 bases). V was cut by 7 bases and J by 1 base, with 15 bases left in between. The length of the CDR3 is 15 residues. Germline CDR1 SNHLY, CDR2 FYNNEI. The CDR3 DNA sequence: TGTGCCAGCACTGTGGAAGGGGTTCGCACAGATACGCAGTATTTT. The encoded protein is CASTVEGVRTDTQYF.

The chain uses TRBV3-1 (or the pseudogene TRBV3-2) and TRBJ2-5, with 7 nucleotides matching TRBD2. CDR3 size: 13 residues. J was trimmed by 2 bases and V by 4 bases; bases with no gene match: 1. Germline lookup yields CDR1 LGHDT and CDR2 YNNKEL (reference sequence). This CDR3 reads CASSPAGQETQYF. Here the CDR3 DNA reads TGTGCCAGCAGCCCAGCGGGACAAGAGACCCAGTACTTC.

The chain carries TRBV18 and TRBJ2-1; D is perhaps TRBD1 (6 bases). Germline CDR1 KGHSH, CDR2 LQKENI. This CDR3 contains 12 residues. The ends were cut back, 8 bases at V and 8 bases at J, with 13 bases in the middle. The CDR3 loop reads CASGKGGYEQFF. The CDR3 DNA follows: TGTGCCAGCGGGAAAGGGGGTTATGAGCAGTTCTTC.

This clone was picked up a small number of times. The rearrangement links TRBV2 to TRBJ1-4; TRBD1 matches 11 bases. With 7 bases clipped from V and 8 bases from J, the junction kept 6 bases outside the gene matches. The CDR3 covers 14 residues. Per the germline V gene, CDR1 is SNHLY and CDR2 is FYNNEI. CDR3: CASKPGQGDEKLFF. Written as DNA, the CDR3 is TGTGCCAGCAAACCGGGACAGGGGGACGAAAAACTGTTTTTT.

The chain uses TRBV29-1 and TRBJ2-7; TRBD1 matches 12 bases. The CDR3 is made up of 15 amino acids. The J segment lost 5 bases and the V segment lost 7 bases, leaving 12 bases of the junction unmatched. Germline lookup yields CDR1 SQVTM and CDR2 ANQGSEA. Here the CDR3 reads CSAADGTGGADEQYF. The CDR3 coding sequence is TGCAGCGCCGCCGACGGGACAGGGGGCGCGGACGAGCAGTACTTC.

This chain links TRBV2 with TRBJ2-5, with 11 nucleotides matching TRBD2. CDR3 length: 14 amino acids. Germline values: CDR1 SNHLY, CDR2 FYNNEI. V shed 4 bases, J shed 3 bases, and the junction held 1 base outside the gene matches. CDR3 sequence: CASSGGLAEETQYF. The CDR3 coding sequence is TGTGCCAGCAGTGGGGGACTAGCGGAAGAGACCCAGTACTTC.